This T cell receptor (beta chain) was retrieved from a study of T cell responses to AZD1222 COVID-19 vaccine (dated by TCRdb to about 2021). A note on the overall study: A total of 240 or so trial participants underwent TCR sequencing, of whom about 200 had received two doses of AZD1222 and around 25 had received two doses of the MenACWY control vaccine. Trial participants were enrolled by age into 18-55, 56-69 and 70-plus year subgroups, with roughly 150, 30 and 60 TCR-sequenced participants respectively. Broad study findings and their caveats: The vaccine-associated CD4 TCRs covered the entire spike protein, and the dominant responses fell in regions 160-218 and 743-854. Reportedly, close to half of the unique spike-specific TCRs recognized epitopes lying outside the regions that are mutated in the B.1.351 and B.1.1.7 variants. Because no samples from the day 14 peak response were available, repertoires could be characterized only after the peak T cell response. In the small 56-69-year group, the increase in depth fell short of significance, most likely because of low power. After two AZD1222 doses, both the breadth and the depth of spike-specific TCRs were significantly higher than at day 0 and than in MenACWY recipients. Only five to seven AZD1222 recipients were SARS-CoV-2 seropositive at baseline, limiting conclusions about previously exposed vaccinees. Participants were mostly white British and included more females than males, and it was suggested by the authors that clonal diversity may have been underestimated.

Unmatched junction bases come to 0, with V trimmed by 3 bases and J by 2 bases. The germline V gene provides CDR1 MDHEN and CDR2 SYDVKM. The CDR3 measures 14 amino acids from cysteine to phenylalanine. Only the CDR3 portion is preserved as DNA: 42 bases, with reading frame beginning at the first base. The sample's time point label is to be understood as: about 28 days (+/-7) after the second vaccine dose. AZD1222 recipients whose second dose came at about 4 weeks and those whose second dose came at about 12 weeks were combined into one group, since spike-specific TCR depth and breadth did not differ between the two schedules. Vaccinee samples came from UK trials COV001 and COV002, including a single-blind randomized controlled phase 2/3 trial of AZD1222 (ChAdOx1 nCoV-19) in healthy adults. Trial participant PBMC samples were collected at day 0 and day 28 after the second dose for TCRbeta chain sequencing.

A remark on this clone: Its cognate antigen has yet to be identified. No much larger clone exists at a distance of one base, and base qualities are not known.

The CDR3 regions of human TCRbeta chains were analyzed by immunosequencing. The published analysis was carried out like this. Repertoire TCRs were matched against a reference library of SARS-CoV-2-specific TCRs generated with the MIRA antigen-specificity platform. Breadth meant the fraction of unique TCRs that were SARS-CoV-2-associated, whereas depth meant the fraction of total T cells that were SARS-CoV-2-associated. Using the MIRA data, each spike-specific TCR was assigned both to the spike region to which the TCR was reactive and to a CD4 or CD8 class. Log10-transformed breadth and depth values were compared by one-way ANOVA with Sidak's multiple comparisons tests. The table was pulled from immuneACCESS by TCRdb, which kept in-frame rearrangements only. Such tables lose some clones; where checked, under half of the loss comes from unresolved V genes, and the rest has no known cause. D and trimming come from the DNA, and the V and J calls and clone size come from that table. The sample records 150,000 to 200,000 clones, approximately 94% of which are singletons. The ten largest clones represent 4.5% to 5.5% of the sample.

The source of this sequence is an adult who received the AZD1222 COVID-19 vaccine. Sequences were derived from peripheral blood, sampled 28 days after the second AZD1222 dose. The chain uses TRBV28 and TRBJ1-3; the junction holds 8 bases that match TRBD1. The CDR3 amino acid sequence is: CASSLDRAGNTIYF. The sequenced DNA: TGTGCCAGCAGTTTGGACAGGGCTGGAAACACCATATATTTT.